Below are 22 T cell receptor beta chains sequenced from a single sample in a study of human T cells and chemical hapten exposure. Time point here: patch test 2, 6 weeks after DPC sensitization. Treatment given: therapeutic diphenylcyclopropenone sensitization with weekly scalp DPC. TCRdb used MiXCR to reprocess the RACE reads, holding one entry per CDR3 protein. The repertoire includes tens of thousands of distinct CDR3 sequences, approximately 9.9% of them detected once, and 2.2% sits in the top ten. Sample: whole blood, taken in connection with sensitization to the hapten diphenylcyclopropenone (DPC). These receptors were taken from a man between 40 and 49 years old with alopecia areata. Some clones in this sample may be carry-over from other donors' samples.

Here the CDR3 DNA reads TGTGCCAGCAGCTTAAGTCCCCAACGGGAGCAGTACGTC. This gives the protein CASSLSPQREQYV. The chain uses TRBV7-2 and TRBJ2-7; no reliable D call. Germline values: CDR1 SGHTA, CDR2 FQGNSA. Trimming shortened V by 2 bases and J by 7 bases, and 12 bases separated the two germline ends. This CDR3 contains 13 residues.

This clonotype was counted many times. This rearrangement joins TRBV5-1 to TRBJ1-2, with 9 positions matching TRBD1. Trimming at V came to 4 bases and at J to 4 bases, leaving 11 bases not matched to a gene. This CDR3 spans 16 amino acids. Germline values: CDR1 SGHRS, CDR2 YFSETQ. CDR3 DNA: TGCGCCAGCAGCGCCGGGACAGGGAAAAGAGTCTATGGCTACACCTTC. Residues: CASSAGTGKRVYGYTF. The variable domain in full, with the rest retrieved from reference TRBV5-1 and TRBJ1-2, is KAGVTQTPRYLIKTRGQQVTLSCSPISGHRSVSWYQQTPGQGLQFLFEYFSETQRNKGNFPGRFSGRQFSNSRSEMNVSTLELGDSALYLCASSAGTGKRVYGYTFGSGTRLTVV.

This clonotype has just a few counts. The chain's CDR3 is CASSLGRAGGFSYNEQFF. The CDR3 DNA is TGTGCCAGCAGCTTAGGTAGGGCAGGGGGCTTCTCCTACAATGAGCAGTTCTTC. This chain links TRBV7-9 with TRBJ2-1; the match to TRBD1 covers 8 bases. This CDR3 contains 18 residues. The germline gives CDR1 SEHNR, CDR2 FQNEAQ (reference sequence). V dropped 1 base and J dropped 0; count of bases not matched to a gene: 8.

This clonotype has at least ten counts. Here the CDR3 DNA reads TGTGCCAGCAGCCCCAGTGGACTTCTCAATGAGCAGTTCTTC. Translating gives CASSPSGLLNEQFF. The chain employs TRBV7-9 and TRBJ2-1, with a tentative D call TRBD2 (5 bases). CDR3 size: 14 residues. Germline V gene data show CDR1 as SEHNR and CDR2 as FQNEAQ (reference sequence). With 5 bases removed from V and 6 bases from J, the gap between germline ends came to 14 bases. Supplemented by reference TRBV7-9 and TRBJ2-1, the full variable domain reads DTGVSQNPRHKITKRGQNVTFRCDPISEHNRLYWYRQTLGQGPEFLTYFQNEAQLEKSRLLSDRFSAERPKGSFSTLEIQRTEQGDSAMYLCASSPSGLLNEQFFGPGTRLTVL.

This clonotype was recorded a few times. CDR3 amino acids: CASQTSGVYEQYF. The CDR3 DNA follows: TGTGCCAGCCAGACTAGCGGGGTCTACGAGCAGTACTTC. The V gene is TRBV12-3 or TRBV12-4, the J gene TRBJ2-7, with TRBD2 matching over 11 bases. The length of the CDR3 is 13 residues. V was clipped by 8 bases and J by 3 bases; unmatched bases: 3.

In this sample, this clonotype turned up a few times. V is TRBV3-1 and J is TRBJ2-7; D uncertain. This CDR3 spans 16 amino acids. Germline assignment: CDR1 LGHDT and CDR2 YNNKEL (reference sequence). V was shortened by 1 base and J by 1 base, with 14 bases between the two germline ends. The CDR3 region has the DNA TGTGCCAGCAGCCAAGGGTCCAGACGAGATTCCTACGAGCAGTACTTC. It encodes CASSQGSRRDSYEQYF.

This clonotype was counted only a few times. Its ends do not fully match the called genes, so a read error is possible. V usage is TRBV7-7 and J usage is TRBJ2-2; D ambiguous. Germline CDR1 and CDR2: SSHAT and FNYEAQ (reference sequence). The CDR3 spans 14 residues. DNA for the CDR3: TGTGCTAGCAGCTTGGGAAAAAACACCGGGGAGCTGTTTTTT. The encoded protein is CASSLGKNTGELFF.

This clonotype was found a few times. The V call is TRBV7-9, the J call TRBJ1-1; D is unresolved. The V gene's germline CDR1 is SEHNR and CDR2 FQNEAQ (reference sequence). V lost 11 bases and J 2 bases, leaving 9 bases between the germline ends. This CDR3 is built from 11 residues. CDR3 in amino acids: CAVGRNTEAFF. CDR3 coding DNA: TGTGCCGTCGGTCGTAACACTGAAGCTTTCTTT.

CDR3 in amino acids: CASSSWTSGAQETQYF. CDR3 nucleotides: TGTGCCAGCAGCTCCTGGACTAGCGGGGCCCAAGAGACCCAGTACTTC. V gene TRBV7-9 combines with J gene TRBJ2-5; 12 positions match TRBD2. Per germline, CDR1 SEHNR and CDR2 FQNEAQ (reference sequence). V dropped 4 bases and J dropped 1; count of bases not matched to a gene: 4. The CDR3 is 16 residues long.

In this sample, this clonotype turned up a few times. The chain uses TRBV10-3 and TRBJ2-1; 15 bases line up with TRBD2. The CDR3 sequence is 16 residues long. Trimming at V came to 6 bases and at J to 7 bases, leaving 7 bases not matched to a gene. Germline V gene data show CDR1 as ENHRY and CDR2 as SYGVKD. CDR3 nucleotide sequence: TGTGCCATCAGAGGACTAGCGGGAGGGCCGGGGAATGAGCAGTTCTTC. As protein: CAIRGLAGGPGNEQFF.

This clonotype showed up many times. The chain combines TRBV9 with TRBJ2-2; a possible D gene is TRBD1 (5 bases). Deletions cut 4 bases from V and 2 bases from J, with 12 bases between. The length of the CDR3 is 15 residues. The germline V gene has CDR1 SGDLS and CDR2 YYNGEE. The CDR3 DNA is TGTGCCAGCAGCTTAGGTGGGGCCAACACCGGGGAGCTGTTTTTT. Amino acids: CASSLGGANTGELFF.

This clonotype was seen more than once but under ten times. The chain uses TRBV6-5 and TRBJ1-4, with 7 bases matching TRBD1. CDR1 and CDR2 from the germline V gene are MNHEY and SVGAGI. Trimming cost V 5 bases and J 6 bases; bases outside gene matches: 6. The CDR3 length is 14 residues. The CDR3 here is CASSTGQNHEKLFF. For the CDR3, the DNA is TGTGCCAGCAGTACGGGACAGAATCATGAAAAACTGTTTTTT.

In its sample, this clonotype was seen many times. The genes are TRBV20-1 and TRBJ1-1, with D possibly TRBD1 on 5 matching bases. V shed 3 bases and J shed 0 bases, with 14 bases lying between them. The CDR3 runs 15 residues. CDR1 DFQATT and CDR2 SNEGSKA come from the germline V gene (reference sequence). The CDR3 reads CSASRVGILNTEAFF. Here the CDR3 DNA reads TGCAGTGCTAGCAGGGTCGGTATACTGAACACTGAAGCTTTCTTT.

This clonotype turned up a few times. CDR3 residues: CASIPPDKPLGTDTQYF. CDR3 in DNA: TGTGCCAGCATCCCCCCAGACAAACCCCTGGGCACAGATACGCAGTATTTT. The chain combines TRBV28 with TRBJ2-3; unclear D gene. The CDR3 consists of 17 residues. In germline, CDR1 is MDHEN, CDR2 SYDVKM. V lost 7 bases and J lost 1, with 21 bases in between.

This clonotype was detected only a few times. The rearrangement joins TRBV5-1 to TRBJ1-4; D may be TRBD1 (5 bases). The V end was cut by 0 bases, the J end by 0 bases, with 6 bases between. This CDR3 region has 15 residues. The germline CDR1 and CDR2 sequences are SGHRS and YFSETQ. This CDR3 is CASSLARATNEKLFF. In DNA, the CDR3 is TGCGCCAGCAGCTTGGCCAGGGCAACTAATGAAAAACTGTTTTTT.

The CDR3 loop reads CASSLRVGTLWNEQFF. The CDR3 DNA is TGTGCCAGCAGTTTAAGGGTAGGCACTTTATGGAATGAGCAGTTCTTC. The gene calls are TRBV12-3 or TRBV12-4 and TRBJ2-1; D remains ambiguous. V was cut by 2 bases and J by 7 bases, with 18 bases left in between. The CDR3 spans 16 residues.

This clonotype was picked up many times. V and J are TRBV20-1 and TRBJ1-6; TRBD1 might be the D (6 bases). Germline CDR1 and CDR2: DFQATT and SNEGSKA (reference sequence). With 3 bases removed from V and 6 bases from J, the gap between germline ends came to 12 bases. This CDR3 spans 14 amino acids. CDR3 protein: CSARPGASNSPLHF. The CDR3 region has the DNA TGCAGTGCTAGGCCAGGGGCAAGTAATTCACCCCTCCACTTT.

The chain joins TRBV19 to TRBJ2-3; 8 positions agree with TRBD1. The length of the CDR3 is 17 residues. The germline V gene has CDR1 LNHDA and CDR2 SQIVND (reference sequence). V was pared by 7 bases and J by 2 bases, with 14 bases of the junction left unmatched. The CDR3 reads CASTPLGQGRITDTQYF. Here the CDR3 DNA reads TGTGCCAGTACCCCCTTAGGACAGGGAAGGATCACAGATACGCAGTATTTT.

CDR3 sequence: CASSLWSEETQYF. The DNA of the CDR3 is TGTGCCAGCAGCTTGTGGTCCGAAGAGACCCAGTACTTC. The chain has TRBV7-2 and TRBJ2-5; D is uncertain. Germline V lookup: CDR1 SGHTA, CDR2 FQGNSA. The CDR3 covers 13 residues. Trimming removed 3 bases at V and 3 bases at J, with 8 bases between.

This clonotype was seen many times. The chain joins TRBV7-9 to TRBJ2-3; D is unresolved. The CDR3 has 11 residues. V was clipped by 4 bases and J by 2 bases, with 1 base between them. Looked up from germline, CDR1 is SEHNR and CDR2 is FQNEAQ (reference sequence). CDR3 region: CASSSTDTQYF. The CDR3, as DNA: TGTGCCAGCAGCTCCACAGATACGCAGTATTTT.

This clonotype was picked up many times. The CDR3 spells CSVGGEYTDTQYF. CDR3 nucleotides: TGCAGCGTTGGCGGAGAATACACAGATACGCAGTATTTT. The gene calls are TRBV29-1 and TRBJ2-3; D remains unclear. Trimming took 4 bases from V and 2 from J, leaving 10 bases between them. The CDR3 is made up of 13 amino acids. The germline gives CDR1 SQVTM, CDR2 ANQGSEA.

The rearrangement joins TRBV18 to TRBJ2-7; TRBD2 matches 14 bases. Looked up from germline, CDR1 is KGHSH and CDR2 is LQKENI. The CDR3 loop spans 17 amino acids. V lost 4 bases, J lost 2 bases, and 7 bases stayed unmatched. CDR3 residues: CASSLRGLAGDPYEQYV. The CDR3, as DNA: TGTGCCAGCTCACTACGGGGACTAGCGGGAGACCCCTACGAGCAGTACGTC.